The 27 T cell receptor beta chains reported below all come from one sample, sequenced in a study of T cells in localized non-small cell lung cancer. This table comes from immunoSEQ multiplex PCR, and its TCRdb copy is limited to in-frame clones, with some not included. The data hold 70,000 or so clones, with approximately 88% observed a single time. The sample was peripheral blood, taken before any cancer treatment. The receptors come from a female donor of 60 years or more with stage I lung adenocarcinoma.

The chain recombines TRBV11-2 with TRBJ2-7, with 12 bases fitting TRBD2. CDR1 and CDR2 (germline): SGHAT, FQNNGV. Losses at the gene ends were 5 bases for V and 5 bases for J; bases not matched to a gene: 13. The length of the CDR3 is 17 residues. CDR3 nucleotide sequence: TGTGCCAGCAGCACTCTCCTCCTAGCGGGAGGGCTCGACGAGCAGTACTTC. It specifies CASSTLLLAGGLDEQYF. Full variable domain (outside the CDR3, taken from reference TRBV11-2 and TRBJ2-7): EAGVAQSPRYKIIEKRQSVAFWCNPISGHATLYWYQQILGQGPKLLIQFQNNGVVDDSQLPKDRFSAERLKGVDSTLKIQPAKLEDSAVYLCASSTLLLAGGLDEQYFGPGTRLTVT.

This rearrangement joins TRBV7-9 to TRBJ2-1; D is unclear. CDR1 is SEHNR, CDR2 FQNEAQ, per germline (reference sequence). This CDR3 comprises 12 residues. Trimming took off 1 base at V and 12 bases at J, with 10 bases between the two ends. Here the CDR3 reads CASSLVSYRQFF. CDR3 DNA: TGTGCCAGCAGCTTAGTGTCCTATAGGCAGTTCTTC.

CDR3 coding DNA: TGCGCCAGCAGCCCAAGACAGGGCGCAGATACGCAGTATTTT. Translating it yields CASSPRQGADTQYF. V gene TRBV5-1 combines with J gene TRBJ2-3; 7 nucleotides align to TRBD1. CDR3 length equals 14 residues. Losses at the gene ends were 4 bases for V and 4 bases for J; bases not matched to a gene: 6. Germline CDR1 is SGHRS and CDR2 is YFSETQ.

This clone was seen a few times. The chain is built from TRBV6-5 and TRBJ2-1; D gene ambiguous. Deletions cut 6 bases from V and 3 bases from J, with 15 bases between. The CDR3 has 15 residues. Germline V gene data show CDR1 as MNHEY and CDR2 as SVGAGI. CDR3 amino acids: CASSQDIGRYNEQFF. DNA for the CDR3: TGTGCCAGCAGCCAAGACATCGGCCGCTACAATGAGCAGTTCTTC.

The CDR3 protein is CASSPSREYEQYF. As DNA, the CDR3 is TGTGCCAGTAGTCCCAGCAGGGAGTACGAGCAGTACTTC. This chain connects TRBV19 to TRBJ2-7, with D perhaps given as TRBD1 or TRBD2 (5 bases each). Between the trimmed V and J ends, which lost 5 bases and 4 bases, there was a span of 12 bases. Germline V gene sequence: CDR1 LNHDA, CDR2 SQIVND (reference sequence). The CDR3 extends over 13 amino acids.

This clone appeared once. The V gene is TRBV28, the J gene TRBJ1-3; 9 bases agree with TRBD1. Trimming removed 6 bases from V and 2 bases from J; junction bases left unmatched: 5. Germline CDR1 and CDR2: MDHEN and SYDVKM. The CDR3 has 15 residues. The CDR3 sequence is CASSFTGGAGNTIYF. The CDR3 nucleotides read TGTGCCAGCAGCTTTACAGGGGGCGCTGGAAACACCATATATTTT. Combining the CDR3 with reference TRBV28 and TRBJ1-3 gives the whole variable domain DVKVTQSSRYLVKRTGEKVFLECVQDMDHENMFWYRQDPGLGLRLIYFSYDVKMKEKGDIPEGYSVSREKKERFSLILESASTNQTSMYLCASSFTGGAGNTIYFGEGSWLTVV.

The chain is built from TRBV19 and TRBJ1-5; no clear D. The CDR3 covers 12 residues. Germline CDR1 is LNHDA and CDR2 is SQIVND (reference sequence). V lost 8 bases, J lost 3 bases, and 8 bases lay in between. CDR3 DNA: TGTGCCAGTTCAGGCTTCAATCAGCCCCAGCATTTT. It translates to CASSGFNQPQHF.

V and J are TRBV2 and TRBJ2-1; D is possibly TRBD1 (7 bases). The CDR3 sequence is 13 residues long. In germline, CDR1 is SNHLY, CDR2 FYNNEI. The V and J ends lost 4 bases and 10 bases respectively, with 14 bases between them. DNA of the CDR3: TGTGCCAGCAGTGTAGAGACAGGGAGGGAGCAGTTCTTC. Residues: CASSVETGREQFF.

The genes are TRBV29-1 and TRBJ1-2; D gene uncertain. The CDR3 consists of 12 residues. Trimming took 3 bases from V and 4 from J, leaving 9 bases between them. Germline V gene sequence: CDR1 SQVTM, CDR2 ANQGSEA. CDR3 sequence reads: CSVDSQGYGYTF. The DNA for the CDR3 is TGCAGCGTTGACTCGCAAGGCTATGGCTACACCTTC.

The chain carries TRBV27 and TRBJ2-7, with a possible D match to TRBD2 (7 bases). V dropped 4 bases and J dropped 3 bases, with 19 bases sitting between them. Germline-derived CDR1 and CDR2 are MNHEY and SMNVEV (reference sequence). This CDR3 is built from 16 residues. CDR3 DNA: TGTGCCAGCAGTTCCCAAATGAGGGGGGGGAACTACGAGCAGTACTTC. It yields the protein CASSSQMRGGNYEQYF.

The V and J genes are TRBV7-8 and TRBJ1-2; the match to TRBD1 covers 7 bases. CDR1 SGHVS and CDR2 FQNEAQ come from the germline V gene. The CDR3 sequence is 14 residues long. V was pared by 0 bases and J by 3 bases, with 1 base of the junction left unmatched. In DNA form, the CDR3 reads TGTGCCAGCAGCTTAGCGCAGGGGGACTATGGCTACACCTTC. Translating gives CASSLAQGDYGYTF. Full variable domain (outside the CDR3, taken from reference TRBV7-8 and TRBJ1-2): GAGVSQSPRYKVAKRGQDVALRCDPISGHVSLFWYQQALGQGPEFLTYFQNEAQLDKSGLPSDRFFAERPEGSVSTLKIQRTQQEDSAVYLCASSLAQGDYGYTFGSGTRLTVV.

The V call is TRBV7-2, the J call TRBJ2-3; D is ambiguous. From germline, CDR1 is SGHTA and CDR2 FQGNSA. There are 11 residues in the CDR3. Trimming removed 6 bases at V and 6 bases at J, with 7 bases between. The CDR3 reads CASRFGDTQYF. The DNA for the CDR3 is TGTGCCAGCAGATTCGGGGATACGCAGTATTTT.

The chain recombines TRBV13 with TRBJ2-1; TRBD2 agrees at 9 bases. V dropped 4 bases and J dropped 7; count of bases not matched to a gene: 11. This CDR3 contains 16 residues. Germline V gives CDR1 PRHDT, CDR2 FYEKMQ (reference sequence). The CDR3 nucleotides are TGTGCCAGCAGCTCTCTAGCGGGGCGGCCCCCTAATGAGCAGTTCTTC. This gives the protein CASSSLAGRPPNEQFF.

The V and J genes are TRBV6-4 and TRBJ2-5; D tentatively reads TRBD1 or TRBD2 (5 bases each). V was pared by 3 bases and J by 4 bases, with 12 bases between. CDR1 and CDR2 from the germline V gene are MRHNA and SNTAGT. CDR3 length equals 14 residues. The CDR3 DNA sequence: TGTGCCAGCAGTGAGGGACCGGAATCAGAGACCCAGTACTTC. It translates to CASSEGPESETQYF.

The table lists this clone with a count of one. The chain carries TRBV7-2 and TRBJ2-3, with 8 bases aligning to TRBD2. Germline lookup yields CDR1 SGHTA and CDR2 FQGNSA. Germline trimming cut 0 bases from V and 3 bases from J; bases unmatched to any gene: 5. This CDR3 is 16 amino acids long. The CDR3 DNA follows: TGTGCCAGCAGCTTAGCCTCCCCTAGCGGGACAGATACGCAGTATTTT. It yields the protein CASSLASPSGTDTQYF.

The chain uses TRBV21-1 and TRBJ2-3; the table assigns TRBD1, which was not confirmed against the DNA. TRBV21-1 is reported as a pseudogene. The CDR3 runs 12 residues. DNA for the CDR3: TGTGCCAGCAGCAGGGGGCCAGATACGCAGTATTTT. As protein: CASSRGPDTQYF.

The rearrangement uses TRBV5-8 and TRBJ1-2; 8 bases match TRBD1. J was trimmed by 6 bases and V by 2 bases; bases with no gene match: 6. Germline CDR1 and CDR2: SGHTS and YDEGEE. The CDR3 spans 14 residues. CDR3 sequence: CASSFQGANDGYTF. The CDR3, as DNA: TGTGCCAGCAGCTTTCAGGGGGCGAACGATGGCTACACCTTC.

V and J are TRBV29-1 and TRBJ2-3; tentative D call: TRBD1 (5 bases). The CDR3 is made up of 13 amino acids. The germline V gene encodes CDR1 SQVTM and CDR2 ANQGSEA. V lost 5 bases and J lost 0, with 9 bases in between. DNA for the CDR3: TGCAGCGTTCTCGACAGAAGCACAGATACGCAGTATTTT. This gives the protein CSVLDRSTDTQYF.

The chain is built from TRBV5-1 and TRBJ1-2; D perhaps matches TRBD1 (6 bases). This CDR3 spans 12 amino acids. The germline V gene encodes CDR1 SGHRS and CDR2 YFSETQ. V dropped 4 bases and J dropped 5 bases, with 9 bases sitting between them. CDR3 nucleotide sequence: TGCGCCAGCAGCACGACAGGTTATGGCTACACCTTC. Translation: CASSTTGYGYTF.

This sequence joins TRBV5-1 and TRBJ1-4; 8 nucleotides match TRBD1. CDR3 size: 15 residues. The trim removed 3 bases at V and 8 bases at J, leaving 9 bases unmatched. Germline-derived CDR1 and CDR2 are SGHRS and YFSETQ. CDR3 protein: CASSSRQGSEEKLFF. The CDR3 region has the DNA TGCGCCAGCAGCTCCCGACAGGGGTCGGAAGAAAAACTGTTTTTT.

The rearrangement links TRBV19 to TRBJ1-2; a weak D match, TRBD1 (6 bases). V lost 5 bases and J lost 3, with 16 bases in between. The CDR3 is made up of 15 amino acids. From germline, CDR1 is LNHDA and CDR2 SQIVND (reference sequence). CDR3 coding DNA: TGTGCCAGTAGTTCCTGGAAACAGGGTGACTATGGCTACACCTTC. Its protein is CASSSWKQGDYGYTF.

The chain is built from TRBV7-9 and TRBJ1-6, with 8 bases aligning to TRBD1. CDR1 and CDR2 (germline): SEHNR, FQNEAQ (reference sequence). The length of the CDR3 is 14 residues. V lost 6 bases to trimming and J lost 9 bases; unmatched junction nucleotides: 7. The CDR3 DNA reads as TGTGCCAGCAGTCCCGGACAGGGTGGTTCACCCCTCCACTTT. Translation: CASSPGQGGSPLHF. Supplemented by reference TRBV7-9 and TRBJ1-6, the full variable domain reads DTGVSQNPRHKITKRGQNVTFRCDPISEHNRLYWYRQTLGQGPEFLTYFQNEAQLEKSRLLSDRFSAERPKGSFSTLEIQRTEQGDSAMYLCASSPGQGGSPLHFGNGTRLTVT.

CDR3: CASSSGPGQDNYGYTF. The CDR3 DNA reads TGTGCCAGCAGCTCTGGCCCGGGACAGGACAACTATGGCTACACCTTC. The J gene is TRBJ1-2, the V gene TRBV7-3; 8 positions match TRBD1. There are 16 residues in the CDR3. Trimming removed 4 bases from V and 2 bases from J; junction bases left unmatched: 9. Germline lookup yields CDR1 SGHTA and CDR2 FQGTGA.

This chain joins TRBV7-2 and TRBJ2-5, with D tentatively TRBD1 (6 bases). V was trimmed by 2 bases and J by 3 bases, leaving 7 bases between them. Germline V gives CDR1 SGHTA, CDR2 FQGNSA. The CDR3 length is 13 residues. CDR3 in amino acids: CASSLNREETQYF. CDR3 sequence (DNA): TGTGCCAGCAGCTTAAACAGGGAAGAGACCCAGTACTTC.

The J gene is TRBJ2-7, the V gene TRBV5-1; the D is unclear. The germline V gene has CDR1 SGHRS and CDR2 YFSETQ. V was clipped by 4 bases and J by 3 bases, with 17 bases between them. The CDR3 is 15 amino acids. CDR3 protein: CASSAQTASIYEQYF. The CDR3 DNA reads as TGCGCCAGCAGCGCCCAGACGGCCTCGATCTACGAGCAGTACTTC.

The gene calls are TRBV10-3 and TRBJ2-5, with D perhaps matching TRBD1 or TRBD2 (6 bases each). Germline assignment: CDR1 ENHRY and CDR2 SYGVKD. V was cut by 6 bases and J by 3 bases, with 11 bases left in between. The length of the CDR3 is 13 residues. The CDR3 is CAIRGGREETQYF. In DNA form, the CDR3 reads TGTGCCATCAGGGGGGGCCGAGAAGAGACCCAGTACTTC.

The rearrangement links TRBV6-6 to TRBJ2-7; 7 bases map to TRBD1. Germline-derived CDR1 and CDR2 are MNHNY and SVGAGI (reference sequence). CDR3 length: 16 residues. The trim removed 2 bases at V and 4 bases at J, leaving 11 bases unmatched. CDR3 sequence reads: CASSYGILGTDYEQYF. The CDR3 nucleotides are TGTGCCAGCAGTTACGGTATACTTGGGACAGATTACGAGCAGTACTTC.